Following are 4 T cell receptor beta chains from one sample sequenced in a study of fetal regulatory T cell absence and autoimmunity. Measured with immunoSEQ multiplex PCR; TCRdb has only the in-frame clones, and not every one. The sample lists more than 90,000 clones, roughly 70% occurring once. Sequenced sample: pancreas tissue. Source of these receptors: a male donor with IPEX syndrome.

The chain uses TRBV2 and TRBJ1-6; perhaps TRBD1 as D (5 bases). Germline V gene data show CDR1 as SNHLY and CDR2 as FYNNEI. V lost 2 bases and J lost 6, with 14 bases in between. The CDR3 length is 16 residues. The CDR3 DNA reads TGTGCCAGCAGTGAATGGAGGGAGGGGTCTAATTCACCCCTCCACTTT. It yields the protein CASSEWREGSNSPLHF.

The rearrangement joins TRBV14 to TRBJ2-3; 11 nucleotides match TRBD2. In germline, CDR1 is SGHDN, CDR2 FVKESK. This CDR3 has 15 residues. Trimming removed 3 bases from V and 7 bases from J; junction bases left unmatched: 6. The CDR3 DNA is TGTGCCAGCAGCCACAGACTAGCGGGACCCCATACGCAGTATTTT. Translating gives CASSHRLAGPHTQYF. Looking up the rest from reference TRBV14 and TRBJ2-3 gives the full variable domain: EAGVTQFPSHSVIEKGQTVTLRCDPISGHDNLYWYRRVMGKEIKFLLHFVKESKQDESGMPNNRFLAERTGGTYSTLKVQPAELEDSGVYFCASSHRLAGPHTQYFGPGTRLTVL.

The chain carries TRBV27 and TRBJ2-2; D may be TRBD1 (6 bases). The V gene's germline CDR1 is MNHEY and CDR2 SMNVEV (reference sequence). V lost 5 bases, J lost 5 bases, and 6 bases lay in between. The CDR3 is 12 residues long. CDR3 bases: TGTGCCAGCAGTACAGGGACCGGGGAGCTGTTTTTT. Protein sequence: CASSTGTGELFF.

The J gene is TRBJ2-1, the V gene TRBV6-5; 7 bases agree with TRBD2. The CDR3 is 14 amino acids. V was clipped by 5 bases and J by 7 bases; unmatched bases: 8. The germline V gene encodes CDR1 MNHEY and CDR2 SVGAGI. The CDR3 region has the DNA TGTGCCAGCAGTGACCCTAGCGGTGGGAATGAGCAGTTCTTC. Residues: CASSDPSGGNEQFF.